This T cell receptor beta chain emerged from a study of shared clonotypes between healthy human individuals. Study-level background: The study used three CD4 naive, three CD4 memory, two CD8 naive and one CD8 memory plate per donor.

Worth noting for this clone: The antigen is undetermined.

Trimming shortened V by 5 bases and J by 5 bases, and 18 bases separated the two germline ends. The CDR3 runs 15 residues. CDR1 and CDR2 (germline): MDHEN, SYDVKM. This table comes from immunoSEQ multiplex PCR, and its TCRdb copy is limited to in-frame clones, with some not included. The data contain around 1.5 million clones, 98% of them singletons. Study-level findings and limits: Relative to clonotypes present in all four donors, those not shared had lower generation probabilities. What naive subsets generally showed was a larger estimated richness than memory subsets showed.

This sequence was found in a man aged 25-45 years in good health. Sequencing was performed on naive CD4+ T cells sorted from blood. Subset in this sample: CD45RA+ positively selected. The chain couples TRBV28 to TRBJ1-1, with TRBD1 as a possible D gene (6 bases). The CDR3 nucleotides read TGTGCCAGCAGTGGCGACGGGGGGGCCAGGACTGAAGCTTTCTTT. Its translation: CASSGDGGARTEAFF.